The clone carrying this TCR beta chain occurred many times. What it binds is not known. Arm-PCR of CDR3 regions and iRepertoire HTBI primers were the basis on which TCR beta libraries were built. In TCRdb, the multiplex PCR reads were re-called with MiXCR into one record per CDR3 protein. The table includes a few hundred thousand distinct CDR3 sequences, around 16% detected once. V was trimmed by 1 base and J by 0 bases, leaving 10 bases between them. Germline V gives CDR1 KGHSH, CDR2 LQKENI. The CDR3 length is 16 residues. This sample is part of a study of regulatory T cells in long-lasting Graves disease. The study's findings and limits: Persistent disease favored TRBV28, TRBJ1-2 and TRBJ2-5. Accuracy could have been hurt by small sample size. What was studied was peripheral blood only, and not thyroid tissue.

As to time point: newly diagnosed GD, antithyroid drugs for less than 3 months. From PBMCs, RNA was extracted and then used to make the TCR library. The sequence derives from a female donor with Graves disease. This chain connects TRBV18 to TRBJ1-3, with D uncertain. The starting material was peripheral blood mononuclear cells (PBMCs), obtained at new diagnosis, from a patient treated with antithyroid drugs. The CDR3 coding sequence is TGTGCCAGCTCACCACGAGTCACCTACTCTGGAAACACCATATATTTT. Protein product: CASSPRVTYSGNTIYF.